This T cell receptor beta chain was recovered during a study of memory CD4+ T cells and cytomegalovirus serostatus (dated by TCRdb to the late 2010s). The study in broad terms: A total of 33 healthy Belgian adults, of whom 9 were CMV seropositive and about 24 were CMV seronegative, were included in the cohort. CD4+ memory TCRbeta repertoires of a Belgian cohort with known cytomegalovirus serostatus were sequenced in order to replicate a published TCR-based CMV serostatus classifier.

On the study overall, not on this receptor specifically: A median bootstrapped AUC of almost 0.96 with a 95% CI of 0.76-1.00 was achieved on the Belgian cohort by the original-framework classifier. Results were interpreted as suggesting that the CMV-associated TCR signature is largely present in the CD4+ memory repertoire. For predicting CMV serostatus, the median bootstrapped AUC was approximately 0.95 using the original framework and about 0.89 using a US-trained random forest. Of around 150 previously reported CMV-associated TCRbeta sequences, about 68 appeared in the CD4+ memory repertoires, each in one to five individuals. Unlike the original study, which covered naive and memory CD4+ and CD8+ populations, the Belgian study sequenced only CD4+CD45RO+ memory cells.

A FACSAria II was used to sort memory CD4+ T cells, defined as single viable CD3+CD4+CD8-CD45RO+ cells. To determine CMV serostatus, a Roche Elecsys assay was used that detects serum IgG against CMV pp150, pp28, p38 and p52. Following thawing, total CD4+ T cells were enriched through positive selection using CD4 magnetic microbeads. The samples came from a separate study whose specific focus was interrogating the CD4+ T cell memory repertoire. Peripheral blood mononuclear cells were isolated and cryopreserved following standard operating procedures; serum was stored at -80 °C. The staining used CD3-PerCP (BW264/56), CD4-APC (RPA-T4), CD45RO-PE (UCHT1) and CD8-Pacific Orange (3B5) antibodies, and Sytox blue was used to exclude non-viable cells. There are 14 amino acids in the CDR3, from cysteine to phenylalanine inclusive. Only CDR3 DNA is held: 42 bases, read in frame from base 1. Relative to germline, V is missing 4 bases and J is missing 3 bases, with 2 bases of the junction outside any gene match. CDR1 and CDR2, per the germline V gene, are SGHRS and YFSETQ.

Genomic DNA was extracted from sorted cells with the Quick-DNA Microprep Kit. Amplification of TCRbeta DNA was done with the immunoSEQ hsTCRbeta kit, following the protocol from the manufacturer. An Illumina MiSeq instrument was used to sequence the TCRbeta libraries. The paper's processing steps were these. Removing out-of-frame sequences left about 2,300,000 distinct TCRbeta sequences, an average of around 67,000 per individual. Each individual was scored by the count of about 150 previously reported CMV-associated TCRbeta sequences and the total productive distinct TCRbeta count. A beta-binomial model was reimplemented in Python, and random forests from scikit-learn, run with default parameters, were trained on data from the US cohort. Classifier performance on the Belgian cohort was summarized as median AUC with percentile confidence intervals over 10,000 bootstrap iterations. Not all clones reach the TCRdb copy of this immuneACCESS table, which keeps in-frame sequences only. Checked studies attribute under half of the gap to unresolved V genes and leave the rest unexplained. V and J calls and clone size follow that table, whereas D and trimming were derived from the DNA. Present in this sample are 85,000 to 100,000 clones, 75% to 90% of which were seen just once. About 3.5% of the sample goes to the ten largest clones.

Comment on this clone: It has no known antigen specificity. One base away there is no much larger clone; base qualities are not given.

The chain is made from TRBV5-1 and TRBJ2-7, and TRBD1 aligns with 12 junction nucleotides. Sequencing was performed on memory CD4+ T cells from blood. This receptor was obtained from an adult in good health and CMV-seropositive. CDR3 region: CASSGDRGHYEQYF. The bases are TGCGCCAGCAGCGGGGACAGGGGGCACTACGAGCAGTACTTC.